This T cell receptor (beta chain) appears in the sequencing data of a study of control samples from healthy donors and cancer patients. In germline, CDR1 is MNHNS, CDR2 SASEGT. Trimming cost V 3 bases and J 3 bases, with 17 bases left between them. The CDR3 sequence is 16 residues long. Profiling relied on immunoSEQ multiplex PCR, and the TCRdb table lists in-frame clones only, not all of them. The data hold approximately 46,000 clones, with around 87% observed a single time. The chain couples TRBV6-1 to TRBJ1-2; D not resolved. The TCR originated in a woman aged 55-70 years with lung cancer. Sequencing input: PBMCs. CDR3 residues: CASSDVFVEAYYGYTF. In nucleotides, the CDR3 is TGTGCCAGCAGTGACGTTTTTGTTGAGGCCTACTATGGCTACACCTTC.